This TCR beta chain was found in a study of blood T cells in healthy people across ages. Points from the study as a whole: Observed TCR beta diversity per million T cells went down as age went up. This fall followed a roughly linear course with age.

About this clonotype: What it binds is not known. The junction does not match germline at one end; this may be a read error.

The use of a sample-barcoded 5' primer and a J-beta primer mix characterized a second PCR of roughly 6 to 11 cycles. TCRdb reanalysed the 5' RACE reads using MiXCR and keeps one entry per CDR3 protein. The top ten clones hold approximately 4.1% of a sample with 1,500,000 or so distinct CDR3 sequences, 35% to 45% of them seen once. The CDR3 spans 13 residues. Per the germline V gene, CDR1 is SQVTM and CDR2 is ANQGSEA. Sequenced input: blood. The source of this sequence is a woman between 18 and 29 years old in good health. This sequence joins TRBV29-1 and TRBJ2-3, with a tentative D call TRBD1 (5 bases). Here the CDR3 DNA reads TGCAGCGGCGAGGACACGGAAACAGCTACGCAGTATTTT. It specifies CSGEDTETATQYF.